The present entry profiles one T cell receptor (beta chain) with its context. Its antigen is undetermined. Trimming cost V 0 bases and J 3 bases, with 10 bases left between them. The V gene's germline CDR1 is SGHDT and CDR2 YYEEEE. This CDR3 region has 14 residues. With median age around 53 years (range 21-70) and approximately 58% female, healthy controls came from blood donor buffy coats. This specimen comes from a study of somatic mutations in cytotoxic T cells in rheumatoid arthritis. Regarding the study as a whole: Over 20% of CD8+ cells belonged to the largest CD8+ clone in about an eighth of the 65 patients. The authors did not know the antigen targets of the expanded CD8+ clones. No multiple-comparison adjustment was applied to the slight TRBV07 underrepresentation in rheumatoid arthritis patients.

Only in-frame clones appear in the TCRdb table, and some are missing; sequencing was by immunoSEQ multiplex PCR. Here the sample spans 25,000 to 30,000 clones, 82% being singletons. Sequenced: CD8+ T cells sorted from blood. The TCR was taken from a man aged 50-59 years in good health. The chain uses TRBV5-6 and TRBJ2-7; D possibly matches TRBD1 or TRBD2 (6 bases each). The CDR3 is CASSLVEGGYEQYF. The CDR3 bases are TGTGCCAGCAGCTTGGTAGAGGGGGGCTACGAGCAGTACTTC.